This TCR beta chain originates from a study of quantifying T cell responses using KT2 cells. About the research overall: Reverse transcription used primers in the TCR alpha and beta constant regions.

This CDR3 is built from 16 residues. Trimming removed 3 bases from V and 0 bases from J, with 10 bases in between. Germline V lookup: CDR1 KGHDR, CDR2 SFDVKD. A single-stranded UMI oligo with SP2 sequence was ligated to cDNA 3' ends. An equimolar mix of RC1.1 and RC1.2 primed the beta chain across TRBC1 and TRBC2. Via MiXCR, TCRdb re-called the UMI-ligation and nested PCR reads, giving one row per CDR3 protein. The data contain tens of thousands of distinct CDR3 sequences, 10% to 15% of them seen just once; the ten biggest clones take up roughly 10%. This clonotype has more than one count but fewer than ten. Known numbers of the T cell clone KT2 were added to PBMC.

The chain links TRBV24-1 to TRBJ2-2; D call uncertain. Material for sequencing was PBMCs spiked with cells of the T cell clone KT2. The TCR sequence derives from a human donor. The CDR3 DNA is TGTGCCACCAGTGATCCCACAACAGCGAACACCGGGGAGCTGTTTTTT. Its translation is CATSDPTTANTGELFF.